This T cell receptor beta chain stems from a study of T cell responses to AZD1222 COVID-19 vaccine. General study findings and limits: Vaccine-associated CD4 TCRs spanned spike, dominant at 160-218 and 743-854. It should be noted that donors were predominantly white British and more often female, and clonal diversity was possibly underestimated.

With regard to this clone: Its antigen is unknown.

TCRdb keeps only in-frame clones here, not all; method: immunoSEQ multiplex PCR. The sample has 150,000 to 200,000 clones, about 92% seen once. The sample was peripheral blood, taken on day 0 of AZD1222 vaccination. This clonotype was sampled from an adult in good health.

DNA of the CDR3: TGTGCTAGTGGTTTAGTGGGCCATTATCAGCCCCAGCATTTT. As protein: CASGLVGHYQPQHF. The chain carries TRBV12-5 and TRBJ1-5, with unresolved D. Between the trimmed V and J ends, which lost 3 bases and 5 bases, there was a span of 11 bases. Germline CDR1 LGHNT, CDR2 FRNRAP. This CDR3 has 14 amino acids.